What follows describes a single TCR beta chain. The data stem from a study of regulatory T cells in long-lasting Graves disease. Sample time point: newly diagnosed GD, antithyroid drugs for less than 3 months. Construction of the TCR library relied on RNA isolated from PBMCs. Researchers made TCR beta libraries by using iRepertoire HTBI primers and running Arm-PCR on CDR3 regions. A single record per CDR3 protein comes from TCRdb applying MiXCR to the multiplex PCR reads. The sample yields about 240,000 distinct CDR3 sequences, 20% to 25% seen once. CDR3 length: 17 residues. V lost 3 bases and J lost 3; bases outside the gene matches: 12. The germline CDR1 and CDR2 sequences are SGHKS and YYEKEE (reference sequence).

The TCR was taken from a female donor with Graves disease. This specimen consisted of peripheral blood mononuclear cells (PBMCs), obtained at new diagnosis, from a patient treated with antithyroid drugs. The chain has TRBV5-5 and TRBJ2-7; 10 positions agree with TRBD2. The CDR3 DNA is TGTGCCAGCAGCTCGGGAGTTCTAGCGGGGGTAAACTACGAGCAGTACTTC. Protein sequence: CASSSGVLAGVNYEQYF. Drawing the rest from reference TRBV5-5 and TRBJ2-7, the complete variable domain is DAGVTQSPTHLIKTRGQQVTLRCSPISGHKSVSWYQQVLGQGPQFIFQYYEKEERGRGNFPDRFSARQFPNYSSELNVNALLLGDSALYLCASSSGVLAGVNYEQYFGPGTRLTVT.